Each of the 25 T cell receptor beta chains below was sequenced from the same sample in a study of blood T cell repertoires in COVID-19. Profiling relied on immunoSEQ multiplex PCR, and the TCRdb table lists in-frame clones only, not all of them. The data hold some 240,000 clones, with over 60% observed a single time. The sample taken for sequencing was peripheral blood. These receptors were taken from a woman in her 70s with acute or convalescent COVID-19.

The chain is built from TRBV7-2 and TRBJ2-7, with D possibly matching TRBD1 (5 bases). This CDR3 comprises 15 residues. V lost 5 bases to trimming and J lost 1 base, with 15 bases between them. Germline CDR1 and CDR2: SGHTA and FQGNSA. The CDR3 protein is CASSLGHHPSYEQYF. CDR3 bases: TGTGCCAGCAGCCTCGGACACCACCCGTCCTACGAGCAGTACTTC.

This clone was observed a single time. The chain links TRBV24-1 to TRBJ2-3; 7 nucleotides match TRBD2. The ends lost 9 bases at V and 9 bases at J; junction bases unmatched: 8. Germline CDR1 is KGHDR and CDR2 is SFDVKD. The CDR3 extends over 12 amino acids. CDR3 coding DNA: TGTGCCACCGGCTCGCCCGGGGGGACGCAGTATTTT. It translates to CATGSPGGTQYF.

The chain is built from TRBV9 and TRBJ2-2; D is undetermined. Germline V gene sequence: CDR1 SGDLS, CDR2 YYNGEE. With 3 bases removed from V and 4 bases from J, the gap between germline ends came to 4 bases. The CDR3 totals 12 residues. This chain's CDR3 is CASSAGTGELFF. In nucleotides, the CDR3 is TGTGCCAGCAGCGCCGGCACCGGGGAGCTGTTTTTT.

This rearrangement joins TRBV7-3 to TRBJ2-1, with TRBD2 identical over 7 bases. Germline values: CDR1 SGHTA, CDR2 FQGTGA. CDR3 length: 16 residues. V lost 5 bases to trimming and J lost 0 bases; unmatched junction nucleotides: 7. This CDR3 is CASSPGGLSSYNEQFF. The CDR3 DNA sequence: TGTGCCAGCAGCCCCGGGGGGTTGAGCTCCTACAATGAGCAGTTCTTC.

This clone was counted once. The V call is TRBV7-3, the J call TRBJ2-3; a possible D gene is TRBD1 (5 bases). Trimming removed 0 bases at V and 1 base at J, with 11 bases between. The CDR3 is 16 residues long. Germline CDR1 SGHTA, CDR2 FQGTGA. The CDR3, as DNA: TGTGCCAGCAGCTTAACGGGGCAGGGTGGCACAGATACGCAGTATTTT. The encoded protein is CASSLTGQGGTDTQYF.

The V call is TRBV19, the J call TRBJ2-1; D is possibly TRBD1 (6 bases). The V gene's germline CDR1 is LNHDA and CDR2 SQIVND (reference sequence). The CDR3 has 13 amino acids. Trimming took off 3 bases at V and 6 bases at J, with 9 bases between the two ends. In DNA form, the CDR3 reads TGTGCCAGTAGTATTACAGGGTTCAATGAGCAGTTCTTC. This codes for CASSITGFNEQFF.

This clone appeared a few times. V is TRBV5-1 and J is TRBJ2-5, with TRBD1 identical over 9 bases. Trimming at V came to 4 bases and at J to 4 bases, leaving 5 bases not matched to a gene. There are 14 residues in the CDR3. Germline lookup yields CDR1 SGHRS and CDR2 YFSETQ. The DNA for the CDR3 is TGCGCCAGCAGCGGACAGGGGAGGGGAGAGACCCAGTACTTC. It codes for CASSGQGRGETQYF.

The genes are TRBV6-1 and TRBJ1-5; D gene unclear. Germline-derived CDR1 and CDR2 are MNHNS and SASEGT. Trimming stripped 4 bases from V and 0 bases from J, with 16 bases between. The CDR3 is 17 amino acids. DNA of the CDR3: TGTGCCAGCAGTGTACTCTCGGCAGGCGTTAGCAATCAGCCCCAGCATTTT. Its translation: CASSVLSAGVSNQPQHF.

The V call is TRBV12-3 or TRBV12-4, the J call TRBJ1-2; 7 positions match TRBD1. The CDR3 loop spans 13 amino acids. V was pared by 6 bases and J by 8 bases, with 9 bases of the junction left unmatched. DNA for the CDR3: TGTGCCAGCAGGCCTACAGGGGTCAGCGGCTACACCTTC. Protein product: CASRPTGVSGYTF.

Ten or more counts support this clone. The V and J genes are TRBV7-6 and TRBJ2-1, with 7 bases identical to TRBD2. Germline V gives CDR1 SGHVS, CDR2 FNYEAQ. The CDR3 has 13 amino acids. After removal of 5 bases from V and 9 bases from J, the junction contained 7 bases not matched to a gene. The CDR3 DNA follows: TGTGCCAGCAGCCGGACTAGAATGGCTGAGCAGTTCTTC. Translating it yields CASSRTRMAEQFF. Full variable domain (missing parts from reference TRBV7-6 and TRBJ2-1): GAGVSQSPRYKVTKRGQDVALRCDPISGHVSLYWYRQALGQGPEFLTYFNYEAQQDKSGLPNDRFSAERPEGSISTLTIQRTEQRDSAMYRCASSRTRMAEQFFGPGTRLTVL.

A few counts support this clone. The V and J genes are TRBV28 and TRBJ2-1, with a tentative D call TRBD1 (5 bases). The CDR3 is 12 residues long. Germline CDR1 MDHEN, CDR2 SYDVKM. V was pared by 3 bases and J by 7 bases, with 7 bases between. The CDR3 sequence is CASSLRQNEQFF. Here the CDR3 DNA reads TGTGCCAGCAGTTTGAGACAGAATGAGCAGTTCTTC.

J is TRBJ2-5 and V is TRBV24-1; TRBD2 matches at 14 bases. Germline CDR1 reads KGHDR; CDR2 reads SFDVKD. V dropped 3 bases and J dropped 6; count of bases not matched to a gene: 5. CDR3 length: 16 residues. CDR3 protein: CATSDGGLAGEKTQYF. CDR3 DNA sequence: TGTGCCACCAGTGATGGGGGACTAGCGGGGGAAAAGACCCAGTACTTC.

This clone was seen a handful of times. Additional DNA sequences in this sample encode the identical CDR3. The rearrangement uses TRBV7-8 and TRBJ2-7; TRBD2 matches 8 bases. The junction had 7 bases not matched to a gene; V was cut back by 5 bases and J by 4 bases. CDR3 length: 14 residues. Germline CDR1 is SGHVS and CDR2 is FQNEAQ. The CDR3 region is CASSVRGARYEQYF. The CDR3 DNA sequence: TGTGCCAGCAGCGTGCGGGGGGCCCGATACGAGCAGTACTTC.

The rearrangement joins TRBV2 to TRBJ1-1; 11 bases are a match to TRBD1. This CDR3 is built from 14 residues. The V segment lost 6 bases and the J segment 3 bases; nucleotides outside the gene matches: 3. Germline loops: CDR1 SNHLY, CDR2 FYNNEI. DNA of the CDR3: TGTGCCAGCAGCCTGGGACAGGGGGACACTGAAGCTTTCTTT. Residues: CASSLGQGDTEAFF.

The chain recombines TRBV10-3 with TRBJ2-5; D is undetermined. The V gene lost 4 bases and the J gene lost 2 bases, with 8 bases spanning the gap. Germline V lookup: CDR1 ENHRY, CDR2 SYGVKD. This CDR3 has 13 residues. In DNA form, the CDR3 reads TGTGCCATCAGTGTAGTGGAGCAAGAGACCCAGTACTTC. Translating it yields CAISVVEQETQYF.

V is TRBV7-2 and J is TRBJ1-2; 10 bases map to TRBD1. From germline, CDR1 is SGHTA and CDR2 FQGNSA. V lost 4 bases and J lost 4; bases outside the gene matches: 6. The CDR3 has 15 amino acids. The CDR3 loop is CASSSTGGWGYGYTF. CDR3 coding DNA: TGTGCCAGCAGCTCGACAGGGGGCTGGGGCTATGGCTACACCTTC.

The chain joins TRBV6-2 or TRBV6-3 to TRBJ2-7, with TRBD1 as a possible D gene (5 bases). Between the trimmed V and J ends, which lost 6 bases and 2 bases, there was a span of 17 bases. Germline V gene lookup returns CDR1 MNHEY and CDR2 SVGEGT. The CDR3 has 15 residues. The CDR3: CASSPFQGRTYEQYF. In nucleotides, the CDR3 is TGTGCCAGCAGCCCATTCCAGGGCCGGACCTACGAGCAGTACTTC.

The V call is TRBV10-2, the J call TRBJ2-3; D perhaps matches TRBD2 (5 bases). This CDR3 region has 15 residues. V shed 5 bases and J shed 6 bases, with 18 bases lying between them. The germline gives CDR1 WSHSY, CDR2 SAAADI. The CDR3 loop reads CASSSTSGPADTQYF. The DNA of the CDR3 is TGCGCCAGCAGTTCTACTAGTGGGCCTGCTGATACGCAGTATTTT.

This rearrangement joins TRBV7-2 to TRBJ2-3; D not certain. In germline, CDR1 is SGHTA, CDR2 FQGNSA. The V end was cut by 4 bases, the J end by 6 bases, with 11 bases between. This CDR3 has 13 amino acids. The DNA of the CDR3 is TGTGCCAGCAGCTCTATTGTTGTGGATACGCAGTATTTT. Its translation is CASSSIVVDTQYF.

This rearrangement joins TRBV5-1 to TRBJ2-5, with a weak D call TRBD1 (6 bases). Germline values: CDR1 SGHRS, CDR2 YFSETQ. This CDR3 contains 14 residues. V was shortened by 4 bases and J by 4 bases, with 14 bases between the two germline ends. CDR3 nucleotide sequence: TGCGCCAGCAGCCCGGGGACACTCTCAGAGACCCAGTACTTC. Residues: CASSPGTLSETQYF.

The chain employs TRBV6-5 and TRBJ2-5; 7 positions match TRBD2. This CDR3 contains 14 residues. CDR1 and CDR2 from the germline V gene are MNHEY and SVGAGI. After removal of 9 bases from V and 2 bases from J, the junction contained 9 bases not matched to a gene. CDR3 bases: TGTGCCAGTCAGCGGGACCGTCGTCAAGAGACCCAGTACTTC. It yields the protein CASQRDRRQETQYF.

The J gene is TRBJ1-1, the V gene TRBV3-1 (or the pseudogene TRBV3-2); D unclear. CDR3 length: 16 amino acids. The germline CDR1 and CDR2 sequences are LGHDT and YNNKEL (reference sequence). The ends were cut back, 4 bases at V and 1 base at J, with 16 bases in the middle. For the CDR3, the DNA is TGTGCCAGCAGCCCCTACCGGCAGGAGGCGAACACTGAAGCTTTCTTT. Translated, it gives CASSPYRQEANTEAFF.

The V gene is TRBV15, the J gene TRBJ2-3; possible D gene TRBD2, 5 bases. V gave up 7 bases and J gave up 0 bases, with 14 bases separating them. Looked up from germline, CDR1 is LNHNV and CDR2 is YYDKDF (reference sequence). CDR3 length equals 15 residues. The CDR3 loop is CATMNQRTSTDTQYF. CDR3 sequence (DNA): TGTGCCACCATGAATCAGCGGACTAGCACAGATACGCAGTATTTT.

The chain joins TRBV3-1 (or the pseudogene TRBV3-2) to TRBJ2-7; 11 bases are a match to TRBD1. CDR3 length equals 15 residues. From germline, CDR1 is LGHDT and CDR2 YNNKEL (reference sequence). With V trimmed by 2 bases and J by 3 bases, 3 bases remained unmatched. This CDR3 reads CASSQSGTGGYEQYF. In DNA, the CDR3 is TGTGCCAGCAGCCAATCCGGGACAGGGGGCTACGAGCAGTACTTC.

The CDR3 DNA reads TGCAGCGTTAGGATGGGGGCAGTCAATGAGCAGTTCTTC. Translating it yields CSVRMGAVNEQFF. The chain joins TRBV29-1 to TRBJ2-1, with D maybe TRBD1 (6 bases). The CDR3 loop spans 13 amino acids. V was pared by 5 bases and J by 6 bases, with 14 bases between. Germline V gene sequence: CDR1 SQVTM, CDR2 ANQGSEA.